These T cell receptor beta chains were read from a single sample in a study of shared clonotypes between healthy human individuals. Using immunoSEQ multiplex PCR, the repertoire was profiled, and TCRdb retains in-frame clones only, with some absent. This sample has some 1,600,000 clones; approximately 98% occur once, and the top ten carry about 0.42%. Sequenced material: naive CD4+ T cells sorted from blood. The receptors shown here come from a man between 25 and 39 years old in good health. Each CDR3 is given with its conserved first and last residue. Fields, in order: J gene, clone size, V gene, D gene, CDR3 protein, CDR3 DNA. A D gene is named only where the DNA matches it firmly. Clone sizes are given selectively: once, few, many, or a class where the clone is expanded.

>TRBJ2-1|once|TRBV5-4|.
CASRPGTYNEQFF
TGTGCCAGCAGACCCGGGACTTACAATGAGCAGTTCTTC
>TRBJ1-4|once|TRBV10-1|.
CASSESGGGSEKLFF
TGCGCCAGCAGTGAGTCCGGGGGGGGCTCTGAAAAACTGTTTTTT
>TRBJ1-2|once|TRBV15|.
CATSRDLGQNYGYTF
TGTGCCACCAGCAGAGATCTGGGGCAGAACTATGGCTACACCTTC
>TRBJ2-7|.|TRBV7-2|.
CASRTRGRSYEQYF
TGTGCCAGCAGGACGAGGGGTCGCTCCTACGAGCAGTACTTC
>TRBJ1-4|.|TRBV10-3|.
CATKGEKLFF
TGTGCCACCAAGGGTGAAAAACTGTTTTTT
>TRBJ1-2|.|TRBV5-1|.
CASSGQNYGYTF
TGCGCCAGCAGCGGACAGAACTATGGCTACACCTTC
>TRBJ1-1|once|TRBV5-1|.
CASSLEGIWTEAFF
TGCGCCAGCAGCTTGGAGGGCATTTGGACTGAAGCTTTCTTT
>TRBJ2-6|.|TRBV11-2|.
CASSLAGPQPGANVLTF
TGTGCCAGCAGCTTAGCGGGACCCCAGCCTGGGGCCAACGTCCTGACTTTC
>TRBJ2-3|.|TRBV11-3|.
CASSFSSTDTQYF
TGTGCCAGCAGCTTCAGTAGCACAGATACGCAGTATTTT
>TRBJ2-1|once|TRBV7-9|.
CASRDRGTLPEQFF
TGTGCCAGCAGGGACCGAGGGACACTCCCTGAGCAGTTCTTC
>TRBJ1-2|.|TRBV5-8|.
CATRALSSSGYTF
TGTGCCACGAGGGCCCTCTCGTCGTCCGGCTACACCTTC
>TRBJ2-7|.|TRBV4-1|.
CASSQGREGQEQYF
TGCGCCAGCAGCCAGGGCAGGGAAGGTCAAGAGCAGTACTTC
>TRBJ2-3|.|TRBV9|.
CASSVRQDTQYF
TGTGCCAGCAGCGTACGTCAAGATACGCAGTATTTT
>TRBJ2-7|.|TRBV5-1|TRBD1
CASSLAGTGTYEQYF
TGCGCCAGCAGCTTAGCCGGGACAGGGACCTACGAGCAGTACTTC
>TRBJ1-1|.|TRBV18|.
CASSPLPGRDTEAFF
TGTGCCAGCTCACCACTTCCAGGGAGGGACACTGAAGCTTTCTTT
>TRBJ2-2|few|TRBV10-3|TRBD2
CAMERGDSRTGGELFF
TGTGCCATGGAGCGGGGGGACAGCAGAACAGGCGGGGAGCTGTTTTTT
>TRBJ2-2|.|TRBV9|.
CASSLRIAGELFF
TGTGCCAGCAGCCTTCGGATCGCCGGGGAGCTGTTTTTT
>TRBJ2-7|.|TRBV2|.
CASSDPRGYEQYF
TGTGCCAGCAGTGACCCCCGGGGCTACGAGCAGTACTTC
>TRBJ2-3|.|TRBV14|TRBD2
CASSQGARLAGITDTQYF
TGTGCCAGCAGCCAAGGGGCCCGACTAGCGGGAATCACAGATACGCAGTATTTT
>TRBJ2-1|.|TRBV28|TRBD2
CASEGTSSYNEQFF
TGTGCCAGCGAGGGGACTAGCTCCTACAATGAGCAGTTCTTC
>TRBJ1-5|.|TRBV18|TRBD1
CASSTDRGSNQPQHF
TGTGCCAGCTCAACGGACAGGGGAAGCAATCAGCCCCAGCATTTT
>TRBJ2-3|.|TRBV5-6|TRBD2
CASSSMTGGPDTQYF
TGTGCCAGCAGCTCCATGACGGGAGGCCCAGATACGCAGTATTTT
>TRBJ1-1|.|TRBV5-1|.
CASSLGDRNTEAFF
TGCGCCAGCAGCTTGGGCGACAGGAACACTGAAGCTTTCTTT
>TRBJ2-1|.|TRBV4-1|TRBD2
CASSQGLARSSYNEQFF
TGCGCCAGCAGCCAGGGACTAGCGCGAAGCTCCTACAATGAGCAGTTCTTC
>TRBJ2-2|.|TRBV19|.
CASSIYWGGELFF
TGTGCCAGTAGTATCTATTGGGGCGGGGAGCTGTTTTTT
>TRBJ1-1|.|TRBV4-1|.
CASSHPGALPNTEAFF
TGCGCCAGCAGCCACCCAGGAGCACTTCCGAACACTGAAGCTTTCTTT
>TRBJ2-5|.|TRBV7-9|TRBD2
CASSGGSGRQETQYF
TGTGCCAGCAGCGGGGGGAGCGGGAGGCAAGAGACCCAGTACTTC
>TRBJ1-4|.|TRBV25-1|TRBD1
CASSESGQTRNEKLFF
TGTGCCAGCAGTGAATCGGGACAGACCCGTAATGAAAAACTGTTTTTT
>TRBJ2-5|once|TRBV5-6|.
CASSLGTSGETQYF
TGTGCCAGCAGCCTTGGGACATCGGGGGAGACCCAGTACTTC
>TRBJ1-1|.|TRBV29-1|.
CSVGLTWAVNTEAFF
TGCAGCGTTGGATTGACGTGGGCGGTGAACACTGAAGCTTTCTTT
>TRBJ2-1|.|TRBV5-1|.
CASSFGAENNEQFF
TGCGCCAGCAGCTTTGGGGCCGAAAACAATGAGCAGTTCTTC
>TRBJ2-4|.|TRBV25-1|TRBD2
CASRGRDAAKNIQYF
TGTGCCAGCAGGGGGAGGGACGCGGCCAAAAACATTCAGTACTTC
>TRBJ1-4|.|TRBV2|.
CASSRGTNEKLFF
TGTGCCAGCAGTAGGGGAACTAATGAAAAACTGTTTTTT
>TRBJ2-3|.|TRBV19|.
CASRNDPTTTDTQYF
TGTGCCAGTAGAAATGACCCGACCACAACAGATACGCAGTATTTT
>TRBJ2-2|.|TRBV27|TRBD2
CASSGRGENTGELFF
TGTGCCAGCAGCGGTCGGGGGGAGAACACCGGGGAGCTGTTTTTT
>TRBJ1-2|.|TRBV7-2|TRBD1
CASSSGQGYGYTF
TGTGCCAGCAGCTCGGGACAGGGCTATGGCTACACCTTC
>TRBJ2-5|.|TRBV28|TRBD1
CASSLAGTGGQETQYF
TGTGCCAGCAGTTTGGCCGGGACAGGGGGCCAAGAGACCCAGTACTTC
>TRBJ2-1|.|TRBV27|TRBD2
CASSFRTVSGRWDEQFF
TGTGCCAGCAGTTTCCGAACGGTCAGCGGGAGGTGGGATGAGCAGTTCTTC
>TRBJ2-1|.|TRBV7-6|.
CASSFLRSYNEQFF
TGTGCCAGCAGCTTTCTTAGATCCTACAATGAGCAGTTCTTC
>TRBJ1-4|.|TRBV18|.
CASSLVSTNEKLFF
TGTGCCAGCTCATTAGTCTCAACTAATGAAAAACTGTTTTTT
>TRBJ2-5|.|TRBV5-4|TRBD2
CASSPRSGRVAQETQYF
TGTGCCAGCAGCCCGCGTAGCGGGAGAGTTGCCCAAGAGACCCAGTACTTC
>TRBJ2-5|.|TRBV6-5|.
CASSYSGRTAQETQYF
TGTGCCAGCAGTTACTCGGGCAGGACGGCCCAAGAGACCCAGTACTTC
>TRBJ2-3|.|TRBV9|TRBD2
CASSASWGGFPDTQYF
TGTGCCAGCAGCGCCAGCTGGGGGGGATTTCCAGATACGCAGTATTTT